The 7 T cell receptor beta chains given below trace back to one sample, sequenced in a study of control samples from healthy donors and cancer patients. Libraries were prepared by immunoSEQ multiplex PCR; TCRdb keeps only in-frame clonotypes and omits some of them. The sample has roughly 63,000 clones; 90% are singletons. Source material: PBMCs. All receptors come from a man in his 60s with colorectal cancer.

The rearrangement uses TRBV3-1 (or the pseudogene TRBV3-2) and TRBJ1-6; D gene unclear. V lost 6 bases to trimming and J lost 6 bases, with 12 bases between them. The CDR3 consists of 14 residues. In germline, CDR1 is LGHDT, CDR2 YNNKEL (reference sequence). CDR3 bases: TGTGCCAGCAGTCTGACCTTGGCTAATTCACCCCTCCACTTT. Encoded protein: CASSLTLANSPLHF.

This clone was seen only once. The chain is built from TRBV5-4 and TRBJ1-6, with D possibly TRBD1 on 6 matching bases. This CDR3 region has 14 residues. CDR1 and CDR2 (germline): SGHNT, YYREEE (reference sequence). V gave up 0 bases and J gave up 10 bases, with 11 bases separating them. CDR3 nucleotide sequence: TGTGCCAGCAGCTTGGAAGGGGGAAGGTCACCCCTCCACTTT. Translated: CASSLEGGRSPLHF.

CDR3 bases: TGTGCCAGCAGCCGAGGAGGGGGACAGGGCAACTATGGCTACACCTTC. Amino acid sequence: CASSRGGGQGNYGYTF. The chain employs TRBV9 and TRBJ1-2; 9 bases match TRBD1. The germline V gene has CDR1 SGDLS and CDR2 YYNGEE. Trimming took 4 bases from V and 2 from J; bases not matched to a gene: 9. CDR3 length: 16 amino acids.

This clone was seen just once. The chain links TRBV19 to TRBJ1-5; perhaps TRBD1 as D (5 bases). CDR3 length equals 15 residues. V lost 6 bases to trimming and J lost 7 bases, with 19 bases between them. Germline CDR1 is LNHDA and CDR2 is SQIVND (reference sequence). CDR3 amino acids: CASSDWTQGRQPQHF. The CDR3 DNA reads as TGTGCCAGTAGCGACTGGACGCAGGGCCGGCAGCCCCAGCATTTT.

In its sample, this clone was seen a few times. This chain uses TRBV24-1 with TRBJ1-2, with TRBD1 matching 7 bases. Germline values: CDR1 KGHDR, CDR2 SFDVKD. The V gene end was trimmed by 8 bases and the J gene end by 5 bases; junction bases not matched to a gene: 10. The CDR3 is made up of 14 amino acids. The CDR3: CATTPPGQRYGYTF. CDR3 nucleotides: TGTGCCACCACACCCCCGGGACAGAGATATGGCTACACCTTC.

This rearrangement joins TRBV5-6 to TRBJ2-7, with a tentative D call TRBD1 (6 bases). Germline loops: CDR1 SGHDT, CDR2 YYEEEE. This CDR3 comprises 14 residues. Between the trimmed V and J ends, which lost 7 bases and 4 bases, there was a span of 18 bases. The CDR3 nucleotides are TGTGCCAGCGGCCTAGGGACACAGAGGTACGAGCAGTACTTC. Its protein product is CASGLGTQRYEQYF. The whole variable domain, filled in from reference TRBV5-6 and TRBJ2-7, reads DAGVTQSPTHLIKTRGQQVTLRCSPKSGHDTVSWYQQALGQGPQFIFQYYEEEERQRGNFPDRFSGHQFPNYSSELNVNALLLGDSALYLCASGLGTQRYEQYFGPGTRLTVT.

In nucleotides, the CDR3 is TGTGCCAGCAGCCACCCGGGACCGCAGACTGAAGCTTTCTTT. This encodes CASSHPGPQTEAFF. The rearrangement uses TRBV7-9 and TRBJ1-1, with D possibly matching TRBD1 (5 bases). The germline V gene has CDR1 SEHNR and CDR2 FQNEAQ (reference sequence). Trimming took 5 bases from V and 5 from J, leaving 15 bases between them. The CDR3 has 14 amino acids.